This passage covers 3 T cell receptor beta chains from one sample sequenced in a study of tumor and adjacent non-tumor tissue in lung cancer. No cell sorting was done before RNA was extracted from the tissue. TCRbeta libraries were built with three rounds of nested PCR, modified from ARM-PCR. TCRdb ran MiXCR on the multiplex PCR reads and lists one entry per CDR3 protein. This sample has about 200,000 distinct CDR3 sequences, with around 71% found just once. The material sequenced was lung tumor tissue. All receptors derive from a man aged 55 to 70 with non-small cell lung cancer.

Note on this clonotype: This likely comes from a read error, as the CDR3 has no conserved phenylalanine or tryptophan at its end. As DNA, the CDR3 is TGCAGCGCCCGACAAGCGGGGCCCTACGAGCAGTACCTC. Its protein is CSARQAGPYEQYL. The V call is TRBV29-1, the J call TRBJ2-7; 7 bases are shared with TRBD2. V lost 7 bases, J lost 2 bases, and 8 bases stayed unmatched. CDR3 length: 13 amino acids. CDR1 is SQVTM and CDR2 is ANQGSEA in the germline V gene.

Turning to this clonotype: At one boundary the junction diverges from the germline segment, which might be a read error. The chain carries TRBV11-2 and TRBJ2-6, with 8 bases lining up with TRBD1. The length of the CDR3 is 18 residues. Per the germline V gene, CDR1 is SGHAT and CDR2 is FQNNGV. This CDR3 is CANSLRGQGKSGANVLTF. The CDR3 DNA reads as TGTGCCAACAGCTTAAGAGGACAGGGCAAGTCTGGGGCCAACGTCCTGACTTTC.

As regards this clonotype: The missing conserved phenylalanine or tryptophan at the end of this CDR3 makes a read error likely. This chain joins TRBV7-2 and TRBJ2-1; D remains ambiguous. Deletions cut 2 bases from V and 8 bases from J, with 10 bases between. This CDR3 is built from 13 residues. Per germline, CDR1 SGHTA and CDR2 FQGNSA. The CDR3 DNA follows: TGTGCCAGCAGCTTACCTGTAACCGATGAGCAGTTCATC. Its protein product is CASSLPVTDEQFI.